The clone carrying this TCR beta chain has only one observation. The source of the sample is a study of blood T cell repertoires in COVID-19. Study details: COVID-19 samples from acute and convalescent phases originated in the United States, Italy and Spain.

Patients at the Seattle site were enrolled during active infection and followed longitudinally. Original processing methods: Reference gene primer amplification in the assay estimated nucleated cell counts. The data were produced by immunoSEQ multiplex PCR, yet TCRdb's version contains in-frame clones alone and is incomplete. The D gene and trimming were derived from the DNA, and the V and J assignments and clone size from that table. The table has roughly 160,000 clones, about four fifths seen once. Germline loops: CDR1 SGHAT, CDR2 FQDESV (reference sequence). Trimming cost V 4 bases and J 7 bases, with 20 bases left between them. The CDR3 is made up of 16 amino acids.

The rearrangement uses TRBV11-1 and TRBJ2-1; D is perhaps TRBD1 (6 bases). The clonotype was recovered from a woman aged 60-75 years with COVID-19, enrolled during active disease. The material sequenced was peripheral blood. DNA of the CDR3: TGTGCCAGCAGCTCAGCCGGCGGCAGGGGTATGAATGAGCAGTTCTTC. Translation gives CASSSAGGRGMNEQFF.